This T cell receptor beta chain was documented in a study of cytomegalovirus exposure and HLA in healthy donors. The CDR3 has 15 amino acids. With 6 bases clipped from V and 7 bases from J, the junction kept 8 bases outside the gene matches. CDR1 MNHEY and CDR2 SVGAGI come from the germline V gene. PCR employed 60 Vbeta and 13 Jbeta primers. Produced via immunoSEQ multiplex PCR; TCRdb's table is partial and in-frame only. This table has roughly 100,000 clones, roughly 76% appearing once. Study-level findings and limits: Overall, under 200 TCR beta chains were annotated as cytomegalovirus-associated. In vitro work confirmed that three CMV-associated chains recognize CMV antigens. HLA-A and HLA-B allele assignments for most subjects were reportedly predicted accurately using TCR beta sequences.

As regards this clone: The antigen is undetermined.

This chain uses TRBV6-5 with TRBJ1-6; 8 bases are shared with TRBD1. The sequencing input was PBMCs. This clonotype was obtained from a woman aged 50 to 65 in good health and CMV-seropositive. The CDR3 here is CASSPGGAGNSPLHF. The DNA of the CDR3 is TGTGCCAGCAGCCCAGGGGGCGCGGGGAATTCACCCCTCCACTTT.